This TCR beta chain was recovered during a study of T-cell reconstitution after alpha-beta-depleted transplantation in children. General study points: About two months after transplant, alpha-beta T cells reportedly came from several hundred expanded graft clones.

The CDR3 has 12 amino acids. V lost 4 bases, J lost 4 bases, and 5 bases lay in between. The germline CDR1 and CDR2 sequences are SGHKS and YYEKEE (reference sequence). It was with unique molecular identifiers that the TCRbeta library was prepared. MiXCR, applied by TCRdb to the PCR reads, yields one record per CDR3 protein. The sample includes roughly 100,000 distinct CDR3 sequences, roughly 7.2% of them seen just once. There are many counts of this clonotype. What it binds is not known. The receptor was derived from a boy aged 2 to 9 with acute lymphoblastic leukemia, due to receive a stem cell transplant. V usage is TRBV5-5 and J usage is TRBJ2-2; D is unclear. Sequenced here: PBMCs, sampled before TCRalphabeta/CD19-depleted stem cell transplant. Here the CDR3 reads CASSLPTGELFF. The CDR3 DNA follows: TGTGCCAGCAGCCTCCCCACCGGGGAGCTGTTTTTT.